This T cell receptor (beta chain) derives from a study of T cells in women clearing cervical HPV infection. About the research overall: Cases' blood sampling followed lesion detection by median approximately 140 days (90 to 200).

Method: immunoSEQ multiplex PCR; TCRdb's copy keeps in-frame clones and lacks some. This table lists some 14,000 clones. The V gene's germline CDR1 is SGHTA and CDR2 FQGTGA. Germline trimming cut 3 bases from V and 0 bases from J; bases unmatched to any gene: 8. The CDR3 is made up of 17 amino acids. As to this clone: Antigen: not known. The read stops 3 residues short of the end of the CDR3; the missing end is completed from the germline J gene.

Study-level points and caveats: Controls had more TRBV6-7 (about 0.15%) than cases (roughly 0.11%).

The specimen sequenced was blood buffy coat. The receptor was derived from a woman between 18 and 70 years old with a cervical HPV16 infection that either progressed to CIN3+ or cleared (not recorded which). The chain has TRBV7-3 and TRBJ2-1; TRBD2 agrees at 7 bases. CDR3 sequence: CASSLVGGSDSYNEQFF. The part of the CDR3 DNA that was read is TGTGCCAGCAGCTTGGTGGGCGGGAGTGACTCCTACAATGAG.